This TCR beta chain was documented in a study of CD8 T cells in ankylosing spondylitis. Study-level findings and limits: Disease-associated clones were reportedly significantly overrepresented in matched ankylosing spondylitis synovial fluid. Earlier studies detected some motif variants in reactive arthritis synovial fluid and blood. Within ankylosing spondylitis blood, a TCR beta motif made up of several highly homologous variants appeared to be characteristic.

With regard to this clonotype: Its target is not known.

CDR3 length: 13 residues. Trimming removed 5 bases from V and 5 bases from J, with 10 bases in between. The germline CDR1 and CDR2 sequences are SGHNT and YENEEA. Using its own MiXCR run on the 5' RACE reads, TCRdb lists one record per CDR3 protein. The table has a few hundred thousand distinct CDR3 sequences, about 20% seen once; the top ten hold 16%. The chain combines TRBV11-3 with TRBJ2-4; maybe TRBD2 (5 bases). The source material was blood, either unsorted or a sorted T cell fraction (not recorded which). The receptor's source is a male donor with ankylosing spondylitis. CDR3 DNA: TGTGCCAGCAGCCCCGGGCGGGAAAACATTCAGTACTTC. Translated, it gives CASSPGRENIQYF.